These 15 T cell receptor beta chains came from one sample sequenced in a study of T cell responses to AZD1222 COVID-19 vaccine. Sequenced by immunoSEQ multiplex PCR; TCRdb stores in-frame clones only, minus some. Found here are about 120,000 clones, 87% of them singletons; the top ten hold around 7.5%. This material consisted of peripheral blood, taken on day 0 of AZD1222 vaccination. Receptors originate from an adult in good health.

Only one count was recorded for this clone. The chain recombines TRBV2 with TRBJ2-7; no reliable D call. Trimming stripped 1 base from V and 5 bases from J, with 6 bases between. This CDR3 is 12 amino acids long. CDR1 and CDR2 (germline): SNHLY, FYNNEI. The CDR3 loop reads CASSEGAHEQYF. The CDR3 bases are TGTGCCAGCAGTGAAGGAGCCCACGAGCAGTACTTC.

This rearrangement joins TRBV29-1 to TRBJ2-1; 11 bases agree with TRBD1. Germline CDR1 SQVTM, CDR2 ANQGSEA. CDR3 length: 15 amino acids. J gave up 3 bases and V 3 bases, and 4 bases lay outside the gene matches. The CDR3 is CSVERDRGNYNEQFF. CDR3 sequence (DNA): TGCAGCGTTGAGCGGGACAGGGGGAACTACAATGAGCAGTTCTTC.

The chain is built from TRBV12-1 and TRBJ1-1. TRBV12-1 is flagged as a pseudogene. This CDR3 has 13 amino acids. The CDR3 coding sequence is TGTGCCAGCAGCCCGCCGGGGGGCACTGAAGCTTTCTTT. Its protein product is CASSPPGGTEAFF.

This clone was seen a handful of times. The CDR3 sequence is CASSLEGFSSPLHF. For the CDR3, the DNA is TGTGCCAGCAGCTTAGAAGGATTCAGCTCACCCCTCCACTTT. The rearrangement links TRBV7-2 to TRBJ1-6; D not certain. This CDR3 spans 14 amino acids. CDR1 is SGHTA and CDR2 is FQGNSA in the germline V gene. V lost 1 base and J lost 10, with 11 bases in between.

V gene TRBV24-1 combines with J gene TRBJ1-2; weak D call: TRBD1 (6 bases). Germline lookup yields CDR1 KGHDR and CDR2 SFDVKD. V was cut by 9 bases and J by 10 bases, with 17 bases left in between. The CDR3 is made up of 12 amino acids. This CDR3 is CATGKESGAYTF. The CDR3, as DNA: TGTGCCACCGGAAAGGAATCGGGGGCCTACACCTTC.

This clone was detected once. V usage is TRBV9 and J usage is TRBJ2-5, with 10 bases that match TRBD2. Unmatched junction bases numbered 4, after V lost 0 bases and J lost 2 bases. The CDR3 is 16 residues long. Germline V gives CDR1 SGDLS, CDR2 YYNGEE. CDR3 sequence reads: CASSVGVSGGQETQYF. The CDR3 coding sequence is TGTGCCAGCAGCGTAGGGGTTAGCGGGGGGCAAGAGACCCAGTACTTC.

Only a few counts were recorded for this clone. The gene calls are TRBV28 and TRBJ2-7; TRBD2 aligns across 10 bases. Germline V gives CDR1 MDHEN, CDR2 SYDVKM. V shed 3 bases and J 5 bases; nucleotides not matched to a gene: 4. This CDR3 region has 14 residues. Written as DNA, the CDR3 is TGTGCCAGCAGTTTGTCTAGCGGGAGTAACGAGCAGTACTTC. This gives the protein CASSLSSGSNEQYF.

The V gene is TRBV9, the J gene TRBJ1-5; 9 bases are shared with TRBD1. V lost 0 bases to trimming and J lost 6 bases; unmatched junction nucleotides: 4. The CDR3 is 15 amino acids. The germline V gene has CDR1 SGDLS and CDR2 YYNGEE. CDR3 region: CASSVVETGGQPQHF. CDR3 in DNA: TGTGCCAGCAGCGTAGTCGAGACAGGGGGTCAGCCCCAGCATTTT. The entire variable domain, with the rest obtained from reference TRBV9 and TRBJ1-5, is as follows: DSGVTQTPKHLITATGQRVTLRCSPRSGDLSVYWYQQSLDQGLQFLIQYYNGEERAKGNILERFSAQQFPDLHSELNLSSLELGDSALYFCASSVVETGGQPQHFGDGTRLSIL.

This clone was detected only once. The V call is TRBV11-2, the J call TRBJ2-2; 16 bases align to TRBD2. V lost 2 bases, J lost 3 bases, and 6 bases stayed unmatched. Germline V CDR1 and CDR2: SGHAT, FQNNGV. The CDR3 extends over 19 amino acids. CDR3 amino acids: CASSLSGLAGGPYTGELFF. CDR3 nucleotides: TGTGCCAGCAGCTTATCGGGACTAGCGGGGGGGCCCTACACCGGGGAGCTGTTTTTT.

J is TRBJ2-7 and V is TRBV19; D unresolved. CDR1 and CDR2 from the germline V gene are LNHDA and SQIVND (reference sequence). The length of the CDR3 is 12 residues. V gave up 6 bases and J gave up 3 bases, with 9 bases separating them. CDR3 bases: TGTGCCAGTAGCCTCCACCGCTACGAGCAGTACTTC. It is translated as CASSLHRYEQYF.

The chain has TRBV27 and TRBJ2-1, with 9 positions matching TRBD2. The CDR3 runs to 15 residues. The trim removed 4 bases at V and 3 bases at J, leaving 4 bases unmatched. Looked up from germline, CDR1 is MNHEY and CDR2 is SMNVEV (reference sequence). The CDR3 spells CASSSTTSGYNEQFF. The CDR3 nucleotides are TGTGCCAGCAGTTCCACGACTAGCGGCTACAATGAGCAGTTCTTC.

V gene TRBV10-3 combines with J gene TRBJ1-5; no definite D call. Germline CDR1 reads ENHRY; CDR2 reads SYGVKD. The CDR3 is 14 amino acids. Between the trimmed V and J ends, which lost 2 bases and 7 bases, there was a span of 12 bases. CDR3 nucleotide sequence: TGTGCCATCAGTGAGGGAGCCAAACACCAGCCCCAGCATTTT. This gives the protein CAISEGAKHQPQHF.

The chain is built from TRBV27 and TRBJ2-1, with TRBD2 identical over 7 bases. CDR1 and CDR2 (germline): MNHEY, SMNVEV (reference sequence). The CDR3 is 14 amino acids. V dropped 5 bases and J dropped 4; count of bases not matched to a gene: 5. The DNA for the CDR3 is TGTGCCAGCAGTATAGCGGGCCCTTACAATGAGCAGTTCTTC. Its protein product is CASSIAGPYNEQFF.

V is TRBV19 and J is TRBJ2-1; TRBD2 aligns across 13 bases. Germline V gives CDR1 LNHDA, CDR2 SQIVND (reference sequence). The CDR3 loop spans 16 amino acids. The V and J ends lost 6 bases and 7 bases, in that order; junction bases with no gene match: 9. CDR3 in amino acids: CASRHMGLAGLNEQFF. For the CDR3, the DNA is TGTGCCAGTAGACACATGGGACTAGCGGGATTAAATGAGCAGTTCTTC.

The V and J genes are TRBV19 and TRBJ2-5; no definite D call. V was trimmed by 10 bases and J by 5 bases, leaving 8 bases between them. The CDR3 has 10 amino acids. Germline loops: CDR1 LNHDA, CDR2 SQIVND (reference sequence). The CDR3: CATVGETQYF. In nucleotides, the CDR3 is TGTGCCACCGTGGGGGAGACCCAGTACTTC.